Below are 30 T cell receptor beta chains sequenced from a single sample in a study of shared clonotypes between healthy human individuals (dated by TCRdb to 2018 to 2020). Library preparation employed the immunoSEQ multiplex PCR assay. TCRdb carries this immuneACCESS record with in-frame sequences only. Its versions omit some clonotypes, under half of them owing to an unresolved V gene in the studies checked, with the rest unexplained. For this sample the table gives around 510,000 clones, of which roughly 72% were detected only once. Approximately 12% of the sample belongs to the ten largest clones. The material sequenced was PBMCs. These receptors were taken from a woman between 40 and 50 years old in good health. Some clones in this sample may be carry-over from other donors' samples.

This rearrangement joins TRBV7-8 to TRBJ2-7; 11 bases match TRBD2. There are 14 residues in the CDR3. V was pared by 4 bases and J by 6 bases, with 5 bases of the junction left unmatched. Germline CDR1 and CDR2: SGHVS and FQNEAQ. The CDR3: CASSWGTSGPEQYF. The CDR3 DNA sequence: TGTGCCAGCAGCTGGGGGACTAGCGGCCCCGAGCAGTACTTC.

This clone showed up just once. This chain links TRBV20-1 with TRBJ2-1; TRBD2 matches at 8 bases. This CDR3 has 11 amino acids. From germline, CDR1 is DFQATT and CDR2 SNEGSKA (reference sequence). V gave up 1 base and J gave up 13 bases; unmatched junction bases: 3. CDR3 nucleotide sequence: TGCAGTGCTAGAGCCGGGACTAGACAGTTCTTC. Encoded protein: CSARAGTRQFF.

The CDR3 region is CASSGTSPNTGELFF. CDR3 nucleotide sequence: TGTGCCAGCAGCGGGACTAGTCCGAACACCGGGGAGCTGTTTTTT. This chain links TRBV2 with TRBJ2-2; 8 bases align to TRBD2. V shed 6 bases and J 0 bases; nucleotides not matched to a gene: 3. CDR1 and CDR2 from the germline V gene are SNHLY and FYNNEI. The CDR3 loop spans 15 amino acids.

With regard to this clone: Given the absence of the conserved phenylalanine or tryptophan at the CDR3 end, a read error is likely. It is unclear where the CDR3 begins or ends on the DNA, so no DNA is shown, and the CDR3 is as TCRdb lists it. V is TRBV3-2 and J is TRBJ1-5. TRBV3-2 is classified as a pseudogene. The CDR3 sequence runs 9 residues, both termini included. The CDR3 spells CASSQQLRI.

This clone was observed once. The chain links TRBV18 to TRBJ2-3; 9 bases fit TRBD1. The germline gives CDR1 KGHSH, CDR2 LQKENI. The CDR3 loop spans 16 amino acids. V lost 5 bases, J lost 5 bases, and 11 bases stayed unmatched. Written as DNA, the CDR3 is TGTGCCAGCTCAGGACGGACAGGGGACTGGGGAGATACGCAGTATTTT. This encodes CASSGRTGDWGDTQYF. Supplemented by reference TRBV18 and TRBJ2-3, the full variable domain reads NAGVMQNPRHLVRRRGQEARLRCSPMKGHSHVYWYRQLPEEGLKFMVYLQKENIIDESGMPKERFSAEFPKEGPSILRIQQVVRGDSAAYFCASSGRTGDWGDTQYFGPGTRLTVL.

V is TRBV6-1 and J is TRBJ1-2; the match to TRBD1 covers 9 bases. Per germline, CDR1 MNHNS and CDR2 SASEGT. The CDR3 totals 15 residues. V shed 4 bases, J shed 8 bases, and the junction held 11 bases outside the gene matches. CDR3 bases: TGTGCCAGCAGTGCGACGTGGACAGGGGTTGACGGCTACACCTTC. Translated, it gives CASSATWTGVDGYTF.

J is TRBJ1-1 and V is TRBV28; D remains unclear. CDR1 and CDR2 from the germline V gene are MDHEN and SYDVKM. V gave up 2 bases and J gave up 6 bases, with 13 bases separating them. The CDR3 sequence is 14 residues long. This CDR3 is CASSLVGGFAEAFF. The DNA of the CDR3 is TGTGCCAGCAGTTTAGTGGGTGGGTTCGCTGAAGCTTTCTTT.

As for this clone: A junction boundary mismatches the germline segment, possibly from a read error. This CDR3 is also generated by other DNA sequences in the sample. The chain uses TRBV30 and TRBJ2-2; a weak D match, TRBD1 (6 bases). The germline V gene encodes CDR1 GTSNPN and CDR2 SVGIG (reference sequence). This CDR3 has 15 amino acids. CDR3 sequence: CAYLKGQMNTGELFF. The CDR3 DNA follows: TGTGCCTACTTAAAGGGACAAATGAACACCGGGGAGCTGTTTTTC.

V usage is TRBV27 and J usage is TRBJ2-7, with D maybe TRBD1 (5 bases). The CDR3 is 15 residues long. The germline V and J ends were trimmed by 2 bases and 2 bases, with 13 bases remaining between them. Germline V CDR1 and CDR2: MNHEY, SMNVEV (reference sequence). The CDR3 bases are TGTGCCAGCAGTTTAGGAGCAGGGTGGCCCTACGAGCAGTACTTC. As protein: CASSLGAGWPYEQYF.

The gene calls are TRBV10-3 and TRBJ1-2, with D perhaps matching TRBD1 (5 bases). The CDR3 runs 13 residues. CDR1 is ENHRY and CDR2 is SYGVKD in the germline V gene. V was pared by 2 bases and J by 4 bases, with 8 bases between. The DNA of the CDR3 is TGTGCCATCAGTGAGCTCGGGGGCTATGGCTACACCTTC. This codes for CAISELGGYGYTF.

The V and J genes are TRBV18 and TRBJ2-1, with 8 positions matching TRBD1. CDR1 is KGHSH, CDR2 LQKENI, per germline. V trimming: 6 bases; J trimming: 6 bases; junction bases outside the gene matches: 13. This CDR3 has 16 residues. The CDR3 DNA sequence: TGTGCCAGCTCCCGAACCGGGACAGGTCCCGGCAATGAGCAGTTCTTC. Encoded protein: CASSRTGTGPGNEQFF. Full variable domain (rest looked up from reference TRBV18 and TRBJ2-1): NAGVMQNPRHLVRRRGQEARLRCSPMKGHSHVYWYRQLPEEGLKFMVYLQKENIIDESGMPKERFSAEFPKEGPSILRIQQVVRGDSAAYFCASSRTGTGPGNEQFFGPGTRLTVL.

The chain carries TRBV7-2 and TRBJ2-7, with unresolved D. CDR1 and CDR2 from the germline V gene are SGHTA and FQGNSA. CDR3 size: 14 residues. Trimming took off 5 bases at V and 0 bases at J, with 11 bases between the two ends. The CDR3 coding sequence is TGTGCCAGCAGCACTATAGCTCCCTCCTACGAGCAGTACTTC. Translating gives CASSTIAPSYEQYF.

J is TRBJ1-1 and V is TRBV2; the match to TRBD1 covers 9 bases. Germline assignment: CDR1 SNHLY and CDR2 FYNNEI. The CDR3 consists of 14 residues. Trimming cost V 5 bases and J 1 base; bases outside gene matches: 2. The CDR3 loop reads CASSMTGGNTEAFF. As DNA, the CDR3 is TGTGCCAGCAGTATGACAGGGGGGAACACTGAAGCTTTCTTT.

The chain uses TRBV6-5 and TRBJ2-7; no clear D gene. This CDR3 contains 12 residues. Trimming cost V 5 bases and J 5 bases, with 10 bases left between them. Per the germline V gene, CDR1 is MNHEY and CDR2 is SVGAGI. For the CDR3, the DNA is TGTGCCAGCAGTGCCGGTCTCGACGAGCAGTACTTC. Translating gives CASSAGLDEQYF.

This chain connects TRBV7-8 to TRBJ2-5, with D possibly being TRBD1 or TRBD2 (5 bases each). Trimming removed 5 bases from V and 4 bases from J, with 17 bases in between. CDR3 length: 15 residues. The V gene's germline CDR1 is SGHVS and CDR2 FQNEAQ. The chain's CDR3 is CASSPREGTGETQYF. The CDR3, as DNA: TGTGCCAGCAGCCCACGAGAGGGGACCGGAGAGACCCAGTACTTC. The full variable domain, its missing parts supplied by reference TRBV7-8 and TRBJ2-5, is GAGVSQSPRYKVAKRGQDVALRCDPISGHVSLFWYQQALGQGPEFLTYFQNEAQLDKSGLPSDRFFAERPEGSVSTLKIQRTQQEDSAVYLCASSPREGTGETQYFGPGTRLLVL.

The CDR3 reads CASSVGTGENYGYTF. The CDR3 coding sequence is TGTGCCAGCAGTGTTGGGACAGGAGAAAACTATGGCTACACCTTC. This chain links TRBV2 with TRBJ1-2; 8 bases agree with TRBD1. Germline V gives CDR1 SNHLY, CDR2 FYNNEI. V shed 4 bases, J shed 2 bases, and the junction held 6 bases outside the gene matches. The CDR3 contains 15 residues. The full variable domain, in which reference TRBV2 and TRBJ1-2 provide the parts outside the CDR3, is EPEVTQTPSHQVTQMGQEVILRCVPISNHLYFYWYRQILGQKVEFLVSFYNNEISEKSEIFDDQFSVERPDGSNFTLKIRSTKLEDSAMYFCASSVGTGENYGYTFGSGTRLTVV.

The chain joins TRBV7-6 to TRBJ2-1; 9 positions match TRBD2. CDR1 and CDR2 (germline): SGHVS, FNYEAQ. The CDR3 totals 16 residues. The junction had 8 bases not matched to a gene; V was cut back by 1 base and J by 7 bases. CDR3 region: CASSLEDGGRGNEQFF. The CDR3 coding sequence is TGTGCCAGCAGCTTAGAGGATGGCGGGAGGGGAAATGAGCAGTTCTTC.

This chain links TRBV9 with TRBJ2-2; 7 bases fit TRBD2. The germline V gene has CDR1 SGDLS and CDR2 YYNGEE. Unmatched junction bases numbered 11, after V lost 1 base and J lost 2 bases. This CDR3 is built from 18 residues. CDR3: CASSVTSGGSANTGELFF. The CDR3 nucleotides are TGTGCCAGCAGCGTAACGTCCGGGGGGTCGGCTAACACCGGGGAGCTGTTTTTT. The full variable domain, completed using reference TRBV9 and TRBJ2-2, is DSGVTQTPKHLITATGQRVTLRCSPRSGDLSVYWYQQSLDQGLQFLIQYYNGEERAKGNILERFSAQQFPDLHSELNLSSLELGDSALYFCASSVTSGGSANTGELFFGEGSRLTVL.

The chain couples TRBV20-1 to TRBJ2-1; D not resolved. Germline values: CDR1 DFQATT, CDR2 SNEGSKA (reference sequence). The length of the CDR3 is 11 residues. V lost 4 bases, J lost 13 bases, and 14 bases lay in between. The CDR3 reads CSATRESLQFF. The CDR3 coding sequence is TGCAGTGCTACCCGAGAGAGCCTCCAGTTCTTC.

This rearrangement joins TRBV19 to TRBJ2-5, with a possible D match to TRBD1 (6 bases). CDR3 size: 12 residues. V lost 4 bases to trimming and J lost 5 bases, with 8 bases between them. In germline, CDR1 is LNHDA, CDR2 SQIVND (reference sequence). The CDR3 loop is CASSNRVETQYF. The DNA for the CDR3 is TGTGCCAGTAGTAACAGGGTTGAGACCCAGTACTTC.

This sequence joins TRBV7-2 and TRBJ2-2; 7 bases line up with TRBD2. The V gene's germline CDR1 is SGHTA and CDR2 FQGNSA. V lost 0 bases to trimming and J lost 3 bases; unmatched junction nucleotides: 1. The CDR3 runs to 15 residues. The CDR3 region has the DNA TGTGCCAGCAGCTTAGCGGCGGGAGACACCGGGGAGCTGTTTTTT. Its translation is CASSLAAGDTGELFF.

The genes are TRBV30 and TRBJ2-5; TRBD2 matches at 10 bases. Near its end, the DNA agrees better with TRBJ2-7, so the J call may be wrong. Germline-derived CDR1 and CDR2 are GTSNPN and SVGIG (reference sequence). The CDR3 covers 13 residues. The CDR3 spells CASEGTSVYEQYF. CDR3 nucleotide sequence: TGTGCCTCCGAGGGGACTAGCGTCTACGAGCAGTACTTC.

The V gene is TRBV28, the J gene TRBJ2-7; D possibly corresponds to TRBD1 (5 bases). Per germline, CDR1 MDHEN and CDR2 SYDVKM. The V gene lost 8 bases and the J gene lost 1 base, with 15 bases spanning the gap. The CDR3 is made up of 14 amino acids. The CDR3 region is CASGASIPSYEQYF. The CDR3, as DNA: TGTGCCAGCGGGGCTTCCATACCTTCCTACGAGCAGTACTTC.

The CDR3 DNA sequence: TGCAGTGCTAGGTGGGGGAATGAGCAGTTCTTC. Protein sequence: CSARWGNEQFF. The chain employs TRBV20-1 and TRBJ2-1; either TRBD1 or TRBD2 may fit D (5 bases each). The V end lost 3 bases, the J end lost 7 bases, and 7 bases lay between the germline ends. Per the germline V gene, CDR1 is DFQATT and CDR2 is SNEGSKA (reference sequence). CDR3 length equals 11 residues.

The chain has TRBV6-4 and TRBJ2-4; 8 bases fit TRBD2. From germline, CDR1 is MRHNA and CDR2 SNTAGT. V gave up 2 bases and J gave up 4 bases; unmatched junction bases: 13. The CDR3 contains 18 residues. CDR3 sequence reads: CASSDVREPGTRKNIQYF. Here the CDR3 DNA reads TGTGCCAGCAGTGACGTGCGGGAGCCCGGGACTAGGAAAAACATTCAGTACTTC.

The chain joins TRBV18 to TRBJ2-7, with 15 bases lining up with TRBD2. Per the germline V gene, CDR1 is KGHSH and CDR2 is LQKENI. J lost 6 bases, V lost 5 bases, and 2 bases had no gene match. This CDR3 has 14 residues. The CDR3: CASSTGLAGGEQYF. The CDR3 DNA sequence: TGTGCCAGCTCAACGGGACTAGCGGGAGGCGAGCAGTACTTC.

This clone was observed once. CDR3 nucleotide sequence: TGTGCCAGCAGTCCCAGGGGGACTTATCAGCCCCAGCATTTT. Its translation is CASSPRGTYQPQHF. This chain connects TRBV6-5 to TRBJ1-5; 7 positions match TRBD1. Germline loops: CDR1 MNHEY, CDR2 SVGAGI. There are 14 residues in the CDR3. V lost 5 bases and J lost 5; bases outside the gene matches: 6.

This chain uses TRBV29-1 with TRBJ2-1; TRBD2 agrees at 10 bases. Germline values: CDR1 SQVTM, CDR2 ANQGSEA. V trimming: 3 bases; J trimming: 5 bases; junction bases outside the gene matches: 4. The CDR3 has 14 amino acids. This CDR3 reads CSVDASGSDNEQFF. The DNA of the CDR3 is TGCAGCGTTGATGCTAGCGGGAGCGACAATGAGCAGTTCTTC.

The chain is built from TRBV28 and TRBJ1-1; no clear D. Germline V CDR1 and CDR2: MDHEN, SYDVKM. V lost 1 base and J lost 4, with 10 bases in between. This CDR3 spans 14 amino acids. The CDR3 DNA sequence: TGTGCCAGCAGTTTATCACACGGGAGCACTGAAGCTTTCTTT. Its translation is CASSLSHGSTEAFF.

The chain joins TRBV5-1 to TRBJ1-1; D uncertain. V lost 3 bases and J 0 bases, leaving 9 bases between the germline ends. The CDR3 totals 14 residues. Germline V gene data show CDR1 as SGHRS and CDR2 as YFSETQ. This CDR3 reads CASSYVGVNTEAFF. DNA for the CDR3: TGCGCCAGCAGCTACGTCGGGGTGAACACTGAAGCTTTCTTT.